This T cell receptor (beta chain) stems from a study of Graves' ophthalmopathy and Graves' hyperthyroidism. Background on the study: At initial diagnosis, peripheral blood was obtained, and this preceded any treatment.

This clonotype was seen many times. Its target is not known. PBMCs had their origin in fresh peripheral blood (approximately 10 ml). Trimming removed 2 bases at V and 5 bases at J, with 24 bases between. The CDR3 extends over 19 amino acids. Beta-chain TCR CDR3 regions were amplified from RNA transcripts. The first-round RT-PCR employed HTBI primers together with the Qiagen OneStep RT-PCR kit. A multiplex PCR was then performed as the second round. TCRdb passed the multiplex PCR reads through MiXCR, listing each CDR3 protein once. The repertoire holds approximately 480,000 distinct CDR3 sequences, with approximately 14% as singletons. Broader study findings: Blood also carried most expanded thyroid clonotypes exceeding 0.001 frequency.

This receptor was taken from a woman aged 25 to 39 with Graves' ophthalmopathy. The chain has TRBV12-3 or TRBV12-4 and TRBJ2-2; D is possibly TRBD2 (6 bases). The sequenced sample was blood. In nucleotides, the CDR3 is TGTGCCAGCAGTTTATCGCCGTCCTGGGGACTCCGTGGGACCGGGGAGCTGTTTTTT. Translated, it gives CASSLSPSWGLRGTGELFF.